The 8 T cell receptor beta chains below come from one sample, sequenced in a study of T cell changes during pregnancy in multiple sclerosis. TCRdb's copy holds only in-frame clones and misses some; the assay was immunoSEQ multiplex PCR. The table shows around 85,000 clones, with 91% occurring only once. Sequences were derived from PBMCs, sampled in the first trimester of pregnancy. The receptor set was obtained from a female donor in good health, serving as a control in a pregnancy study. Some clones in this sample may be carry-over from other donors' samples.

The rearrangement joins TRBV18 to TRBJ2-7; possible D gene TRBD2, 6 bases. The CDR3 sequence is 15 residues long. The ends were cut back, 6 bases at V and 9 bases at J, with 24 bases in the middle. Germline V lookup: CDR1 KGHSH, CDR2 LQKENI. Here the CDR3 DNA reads TGTGCCAGCTCCCCTACCCGGGACTGGCGGGGTGGGCAGTACTTC. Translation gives CASSPTRDWRGGQYF.

CDR3 loop: CASSTGGTVEGNTEAFF. CDR3 DNA: TGTGCCAGTAGTACGGGTGGGACAGTCGAGGGAAACACTGAAGCTTTCTTT. This chain connects TRBV19 to TRBJ1-1; TRBD1 agrees at 7 bases. With V trimmed by 4 bases and J by 2 bases, 13 bases remained unmatched. Germline V CDR1 and CDR2: LNHDA, SQIVND (reference sequence). CDR3 size: 17 residues.

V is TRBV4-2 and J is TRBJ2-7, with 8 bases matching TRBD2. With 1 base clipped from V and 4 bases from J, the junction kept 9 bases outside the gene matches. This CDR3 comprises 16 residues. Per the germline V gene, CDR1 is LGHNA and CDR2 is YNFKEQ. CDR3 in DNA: TGTGCCAGCAGCCAAGGTCAACTAGCGGATAATTACGAGCAGTACTTC. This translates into CASSQGQLADNYEQYF.

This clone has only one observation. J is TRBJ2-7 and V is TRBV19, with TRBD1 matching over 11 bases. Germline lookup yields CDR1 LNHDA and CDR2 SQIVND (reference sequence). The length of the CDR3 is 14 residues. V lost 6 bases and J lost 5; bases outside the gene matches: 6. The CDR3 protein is CASSTGQGADEQYF. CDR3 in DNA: TGTGCCAGTAGCACCGGACAGGGGGCGGACGAGCAGTACTTC.

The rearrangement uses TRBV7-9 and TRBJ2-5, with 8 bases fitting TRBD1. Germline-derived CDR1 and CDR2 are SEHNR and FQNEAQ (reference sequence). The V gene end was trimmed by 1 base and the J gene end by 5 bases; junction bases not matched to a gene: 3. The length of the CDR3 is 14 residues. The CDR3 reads CASSLEWDRETQYF. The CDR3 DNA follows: TGTGCCAGCAGCTTAGAATGGGACAGGGAGACCCAGTACTTC.

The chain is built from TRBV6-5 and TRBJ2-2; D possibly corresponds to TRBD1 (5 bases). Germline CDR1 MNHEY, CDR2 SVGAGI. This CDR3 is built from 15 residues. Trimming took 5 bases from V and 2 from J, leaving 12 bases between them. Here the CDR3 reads CASSHRQINTGELFF. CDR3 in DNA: TGTGCCAGCAGTCACCGACAGATAAACACCGGGGAGCTGTTTTTT.

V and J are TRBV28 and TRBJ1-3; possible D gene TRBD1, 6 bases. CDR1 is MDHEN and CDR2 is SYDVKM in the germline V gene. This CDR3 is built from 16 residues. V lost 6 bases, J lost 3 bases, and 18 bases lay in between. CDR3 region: CASSSDGGHVGNTIYF. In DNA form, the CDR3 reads TGTGCCAGCAGCTCCGACGGGGGGCACGTTGGAAACACCATATATTTT. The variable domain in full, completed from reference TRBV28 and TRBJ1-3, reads DVKVTQSSRYLVKRTGEKVFLECVQDMDHENMFWYRQDPGLGLRLIYFSYDVKMKEKGDIPEGYSVSREKKERFSLILESASTNQTSMYLCASSSDGGHVGNTIYFGEGSWLTVV.

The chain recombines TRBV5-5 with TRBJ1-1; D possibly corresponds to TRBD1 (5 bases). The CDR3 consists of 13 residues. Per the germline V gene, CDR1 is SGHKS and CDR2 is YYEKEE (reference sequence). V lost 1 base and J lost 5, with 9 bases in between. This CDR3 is CASSLQGSTEAFF. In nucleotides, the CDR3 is TGTGCCAGCAGCTTGCAGGGCTCGACTGAAGCTTTCTTT.